This TCR beta chain is drawn from a study of cytomegalovirus exposure and HLA in healthy donors. Overall study findings and caveats: Accurate prediction of HLA-A and HLA-B alleles (for most subjects) was reportedly achieved from TCR beta sequences. Using a false discovery rate of 0.05, a later analysis showed that approximately 16,000 TCR beta sequences were associated with HLA alleles.

Comment on this clone: Its antigen remains unidentified.

V shed 3 bases and J 5 bases; nucleotides not matched to a gene: 8. The CDR3 totals 16 residues. Germline-derived CDR1 and CDR2 are LNHNV and YYDKDF (reference sequence). The PCR had 60 Vbeta and 13 Jbeta primers. The protocol was immunoSEQ multiplex PCR, while the TCRdb copy is restricted to in-frame clones and leaves out a portion. The top ten clones hold 13% of a sample with about 160,000 clones, 81% of them seen once. Sample: PBMCs. The chain recombines TRBV15 with TRBJ2-1; 9 bases map to TRBD2. This clonotype originated in a woman in her fifties or sixties in good health and CMV-seronegative. The CDR3 DNA reads TGTGCCACCAGCAGGGCTAGCGGGATCGGTGACAATGAGCAGTTCTTC. This gives the protein CATSRASGIGDNEQFF.